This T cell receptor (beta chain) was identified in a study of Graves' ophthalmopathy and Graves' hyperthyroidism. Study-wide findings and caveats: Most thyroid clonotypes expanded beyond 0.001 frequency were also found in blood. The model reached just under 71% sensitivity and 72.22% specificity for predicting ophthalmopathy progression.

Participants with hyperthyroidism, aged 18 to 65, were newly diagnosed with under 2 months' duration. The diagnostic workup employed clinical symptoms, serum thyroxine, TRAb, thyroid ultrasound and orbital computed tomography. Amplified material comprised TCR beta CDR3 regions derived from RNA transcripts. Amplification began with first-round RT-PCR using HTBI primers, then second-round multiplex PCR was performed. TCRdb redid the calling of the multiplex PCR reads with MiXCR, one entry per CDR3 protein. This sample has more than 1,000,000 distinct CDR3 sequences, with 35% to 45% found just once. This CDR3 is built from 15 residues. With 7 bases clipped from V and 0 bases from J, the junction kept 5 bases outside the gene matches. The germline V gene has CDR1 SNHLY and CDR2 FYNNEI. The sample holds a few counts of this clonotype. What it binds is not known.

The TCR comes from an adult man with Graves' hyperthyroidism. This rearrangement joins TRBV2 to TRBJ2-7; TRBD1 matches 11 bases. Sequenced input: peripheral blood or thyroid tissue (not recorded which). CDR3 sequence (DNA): TGTGCCAGCAAGCCCGGGACAGGGGGCTCCTACGAGCAGTACTTC. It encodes CASKPGTGGSYEQYF.